The entry that follows covers one TCR beta chain sequence. Germline assignment: CDR1 GTSNPN and CDR2 SVGIG (reference sequence). The CDR3 totals 13 residues. V dropped 0 bases and J dropped 8 bases, with 13 bases sitting between them. These data belong to a study of blood T cell repertoires in COVID-19. Study background: COVID-19 samples collected from the United States, Italy and Spain covered acute and convalescent phases.

In the original workflow: Reference gene primer amplification gave nucleated cell count estimates. Sequencing was performed with immunoSEQ multiplex PCR; in TCRdb, only in-frame clones are kept and a portion is missing. D and trimming come from the DNA, and the V and J calls and clone size come from that table. The sample includes approximately 75,000 clones, around two thirds seen only once; the top ten take 2.6%. The clonotype comes from a human donor with acute or convalescent COVID-19. The donor label of this sample is uncertain. The chain couples TRBV30 to TRBJ1-2, with D perhaps TRBD1 (5 bases). Source material: peripheral blood. In DNA form, the CDR3 reads TGTGCCTGGAGTGTACTTGGGGCGGAGGGCTACACCTTC. Translation: CAWSVLGAEGYTF. The variable domain in full, completed from reference TRBV30 and TRBJ1-2, reads SQTIHQWPATLVQPVGSPLSLECTVEGTSNPNLYWYRQAAGRGLQLLFYSVGIGQISSEVPQNLSASRPQDRQFILSSKKLLLSDSGFYLCAWSVLGAEGYTFGSGTRLTVV.